This TCR beta chain was recovered during a study of OX40 agonist ivuxolimab in advanced cancers. Overall study: Patients enrolled in dose escalation were diagnosed with hepatocellular carcinoma, melanoma, renal cell or head and neck cancer. Whole-study findings and limits: Some of the lowest clonal expansion was seen in partial responders at 0.1-3.0 mg/kg. The study observed clonal expansion of CD4+ and CD8+ blood T cells by week 6 at 0.1 to 3.0 mg/kg.

Clones were sequenced by immunoSEQ multiplex PCR, and TCRdb holds only the in-frame ones, with some missing. The data show roughly 57,000 clones, with around 90% seen just once and roughly 17% held by the top ten. The CDR3 extends over 17 amino acids. Germline CDR1 reads MGHDK; CDR2 reads SYGVNS. The germline V and J ends were trimmed by 2 bases and 1 base, with 12 bases remaining between them. With regard to this clone: The antigen is undetermined.

The V and J genes are TRBV25-1 and TRBJ2-6; D might be TRBD1 or TRBD2, each matching 5 bases. The material was CD4+ or CD8+ T cells sorted from blood, obtained in a trial of the OX40 agonist ivuxolimab. The receptor comes from an adult with an advanced solid tumor such as melanoma, head and neck, liver or kidney cancer. The CDR3 nucleotides read TGTGCCAGCAGTGAAAGATCATGGGGGTCTGGGGCCAACGTCCTGACTTTC. This encodes CASSERSWGSGANVLTF.